This T cell receptor beta chain was retrieved from a study of T-cell memory formation after mild COVID-19. Study-wide context: For the most part, TCR clusters were specific to one donor.

Germline V gene data show CDR1 as LGHNA and CDR2 as YSLEER. V lost 1 base and J lost 5, with 14 bases in between. This CDR3 region has 15 residues. Constant-segment-primed 5'RACE gave TCR alpha and TCR beta cDNA libraries with sample barcodes and UMIs. A single record per CDR3 protein comes from TCRdb applying MiXCR to the 5' RACE reads. The sample has some 300,000 distinct CDR3 sequences; approximately 22% are singletons. With regard to this clonotype: Its antigen is unidentified.

The study's findings and limits: Confirmation of SARS-CoV-2 specificity was lacking for second-wave clones peaking day 37.

This TCR came from a man between 18 and 35 years old who had mild COVID-19 (a few samples of this study predate the infection). Cell type and time point are not known. Material for sequencing was PBMCs or a T cell subset sorted from them (not recorded which). V is TRBV4-3 and J is TRBJ1-2; TRBD1 is a possible D gene (5 bases). CDR3 sequence reads: CASSQAGLLGYGYTF. CDR3 nucleotide sequence: TGCGCCAGCAGCCAAGCGGGGCTGTTGGGTTATGGCTACACCTTC.